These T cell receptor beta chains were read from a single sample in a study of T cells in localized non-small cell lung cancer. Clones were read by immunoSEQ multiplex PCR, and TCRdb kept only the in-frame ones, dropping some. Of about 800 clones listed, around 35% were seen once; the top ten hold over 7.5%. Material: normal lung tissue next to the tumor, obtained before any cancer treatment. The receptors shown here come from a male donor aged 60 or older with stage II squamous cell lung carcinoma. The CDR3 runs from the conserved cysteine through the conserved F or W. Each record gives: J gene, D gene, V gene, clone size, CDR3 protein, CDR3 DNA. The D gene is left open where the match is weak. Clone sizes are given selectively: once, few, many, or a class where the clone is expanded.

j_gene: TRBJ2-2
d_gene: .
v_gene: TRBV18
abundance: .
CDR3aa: CASSPPVRTGELFF
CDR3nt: TGTGCCAGCTCACCACCCGTCAGGACCGGGGAGCTGTTTTTT

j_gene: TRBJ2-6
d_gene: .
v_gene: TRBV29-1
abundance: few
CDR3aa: CSVQTGANVLTF
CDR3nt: TGCAGCGTTCAAACCGGGGCCAACGTCCTGACTTTC

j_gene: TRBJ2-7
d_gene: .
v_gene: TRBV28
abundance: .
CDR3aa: CASSFGRSSYEQYF
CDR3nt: TGTGCCAGCAGTTTTGGTAGAAGCTCCTACGAGCAGTACTTC

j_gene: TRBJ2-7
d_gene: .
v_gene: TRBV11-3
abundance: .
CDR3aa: CASSLGEQDYEQYF
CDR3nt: TGTGCCAGCAGCTTAGGGGAACAAGACTACGAGCAGTACTTC

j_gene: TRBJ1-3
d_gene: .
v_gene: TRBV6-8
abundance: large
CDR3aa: CASSYSRDSGNTIYF
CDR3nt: TGTGCCAGCAGTTACTCACGGGACTCTGGAAACACCATATATTTT

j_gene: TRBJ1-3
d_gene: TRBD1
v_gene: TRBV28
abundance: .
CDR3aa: CASSLPRTGDLLSGNTIYF
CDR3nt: TGTGCCAGCAGTTTACCCCGGACAGGGGACCTACTCTCTGGAAACACCATATATTTT

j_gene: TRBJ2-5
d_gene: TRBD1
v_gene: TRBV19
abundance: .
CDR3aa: CASRKDRGSVETQYF
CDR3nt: TGTGCCAGTAGGAAGGACAGGGGGTCGGTAGAGACCCAGTACTTC

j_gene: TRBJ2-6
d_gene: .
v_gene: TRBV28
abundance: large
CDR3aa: CASSPSLGPSGANVLTF
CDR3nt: TGTGCCAGCAGTCCCTCTCTGGGACCCTCTGGGGCCAACGTCCTGACTTTC

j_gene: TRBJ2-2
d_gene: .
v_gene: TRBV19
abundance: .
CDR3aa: CASSIGAGTGELFF
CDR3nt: TGTGCCAGTAGTATAGGGGCGGGTACCGGGGAGCTGTTTTTT

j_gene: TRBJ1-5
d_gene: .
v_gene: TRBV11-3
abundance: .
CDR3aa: CASSPAGIGNQPQHF
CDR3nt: TGTGCCAGCAGCCCCGCAGGGATCGGCAATCAGCCCCAGCATTTT

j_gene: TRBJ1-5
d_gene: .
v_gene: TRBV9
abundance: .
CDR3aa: CASSLDMPQPQHF
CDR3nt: TGTGCCAGCAGTCTCGACATGCCCCAGCCCCAGCATTTT

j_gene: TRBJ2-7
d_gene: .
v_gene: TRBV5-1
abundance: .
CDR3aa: CASSLEVGGLGDEQYF
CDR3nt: TGCGCCAGCAGCTTGGAAGTGGGGGGATTAGGCGACGAGCAGTACTTC

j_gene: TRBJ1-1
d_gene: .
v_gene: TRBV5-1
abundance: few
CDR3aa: CASSPRDGGNTEAFF
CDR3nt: TGCGCCAGCAGCCCCAGGGATGGTGGGAACACTGAAGCTTTCTTT

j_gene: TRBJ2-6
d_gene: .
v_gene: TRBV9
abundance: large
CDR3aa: CASGPLGSGANVLTF
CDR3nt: TGTGCCAGCGGCCCACTGGGGTCCGGGGCCAACGTCCTGACTTTC

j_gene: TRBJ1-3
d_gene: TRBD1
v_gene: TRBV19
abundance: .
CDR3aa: CASSQGAFSAGNTIYF
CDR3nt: TGTGCCAGTAGTCAGGGGGCATTTTCAGCTGGAAACACCATATATTTT

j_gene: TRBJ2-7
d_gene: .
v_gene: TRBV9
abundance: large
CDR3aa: CASSLTGTGTYYF
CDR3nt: TGTGCCAGCAGCCTTACCGGGACTGGGACCTATTACTTC

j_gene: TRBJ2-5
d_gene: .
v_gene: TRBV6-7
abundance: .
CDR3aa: CASERFRETQYF
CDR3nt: TGTGCCAGCGAGCGGTTCCGGGAGACTCAGTACTTC

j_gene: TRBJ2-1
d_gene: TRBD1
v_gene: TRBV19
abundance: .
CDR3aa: CASSIGTGALNEQFF
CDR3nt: TGTGCCAGTAGTATTGGAACAGGGGCTTTGAATGAGCAGTTCTTC

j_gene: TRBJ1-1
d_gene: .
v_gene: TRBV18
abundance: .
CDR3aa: CASQRENTEAFF
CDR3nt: TGTGCCAGCCAACGGGAGAACACTGAAGCTTTCTTT

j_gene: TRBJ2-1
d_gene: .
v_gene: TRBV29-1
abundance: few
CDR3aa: CSVAGTLGRQFF
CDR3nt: TGCAGCGTTGCGGGAACCTTGGGGCGGCAGTTCTTC

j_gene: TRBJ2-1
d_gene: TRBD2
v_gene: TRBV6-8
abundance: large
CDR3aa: CASSVQLAGNNEQFF
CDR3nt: TGTGCCAGCAGTGTTCAACTAGCGGGAAACAATGAGCAGTTCTTC

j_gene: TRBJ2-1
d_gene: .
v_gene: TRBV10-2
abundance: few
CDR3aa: CASSEGNTNEQFF
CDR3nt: TGCGCCAGCAGTGAGGGGAATACAAACGAGCAGTTCTTC

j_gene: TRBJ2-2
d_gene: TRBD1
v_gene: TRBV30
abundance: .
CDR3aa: CAWKVQGAPTGELFF
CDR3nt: TGTGCCTGGAAGGTGCAGGGGGCGCCCACCGGGGAACTGTTTTTT

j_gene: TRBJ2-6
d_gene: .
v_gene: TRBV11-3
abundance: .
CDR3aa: CASSPLSGANVLTF
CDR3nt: TGTGCCAGCAGCCCGCTCTCTGGGGCCAACGTCCTGACTTTC

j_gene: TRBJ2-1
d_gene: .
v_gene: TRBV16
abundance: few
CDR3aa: CASSQVGGQVNEQFF
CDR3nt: TGTGCCAGCAGCCAAGTCGGGGGGCAAGTCAATGAGCAGTTCTTC

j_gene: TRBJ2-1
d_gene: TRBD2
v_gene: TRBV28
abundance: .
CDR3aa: CASTRLAGSNEQFF
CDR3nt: TGTGCCAGCACTCGACTAGCGGGATCAAATGAGCAGTTCTTC

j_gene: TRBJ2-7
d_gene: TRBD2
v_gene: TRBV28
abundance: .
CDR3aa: CASIQQRGAKYF
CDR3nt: TGTGCCAGCATTCAGCAGCGGGGGGCCAAGTACTTC